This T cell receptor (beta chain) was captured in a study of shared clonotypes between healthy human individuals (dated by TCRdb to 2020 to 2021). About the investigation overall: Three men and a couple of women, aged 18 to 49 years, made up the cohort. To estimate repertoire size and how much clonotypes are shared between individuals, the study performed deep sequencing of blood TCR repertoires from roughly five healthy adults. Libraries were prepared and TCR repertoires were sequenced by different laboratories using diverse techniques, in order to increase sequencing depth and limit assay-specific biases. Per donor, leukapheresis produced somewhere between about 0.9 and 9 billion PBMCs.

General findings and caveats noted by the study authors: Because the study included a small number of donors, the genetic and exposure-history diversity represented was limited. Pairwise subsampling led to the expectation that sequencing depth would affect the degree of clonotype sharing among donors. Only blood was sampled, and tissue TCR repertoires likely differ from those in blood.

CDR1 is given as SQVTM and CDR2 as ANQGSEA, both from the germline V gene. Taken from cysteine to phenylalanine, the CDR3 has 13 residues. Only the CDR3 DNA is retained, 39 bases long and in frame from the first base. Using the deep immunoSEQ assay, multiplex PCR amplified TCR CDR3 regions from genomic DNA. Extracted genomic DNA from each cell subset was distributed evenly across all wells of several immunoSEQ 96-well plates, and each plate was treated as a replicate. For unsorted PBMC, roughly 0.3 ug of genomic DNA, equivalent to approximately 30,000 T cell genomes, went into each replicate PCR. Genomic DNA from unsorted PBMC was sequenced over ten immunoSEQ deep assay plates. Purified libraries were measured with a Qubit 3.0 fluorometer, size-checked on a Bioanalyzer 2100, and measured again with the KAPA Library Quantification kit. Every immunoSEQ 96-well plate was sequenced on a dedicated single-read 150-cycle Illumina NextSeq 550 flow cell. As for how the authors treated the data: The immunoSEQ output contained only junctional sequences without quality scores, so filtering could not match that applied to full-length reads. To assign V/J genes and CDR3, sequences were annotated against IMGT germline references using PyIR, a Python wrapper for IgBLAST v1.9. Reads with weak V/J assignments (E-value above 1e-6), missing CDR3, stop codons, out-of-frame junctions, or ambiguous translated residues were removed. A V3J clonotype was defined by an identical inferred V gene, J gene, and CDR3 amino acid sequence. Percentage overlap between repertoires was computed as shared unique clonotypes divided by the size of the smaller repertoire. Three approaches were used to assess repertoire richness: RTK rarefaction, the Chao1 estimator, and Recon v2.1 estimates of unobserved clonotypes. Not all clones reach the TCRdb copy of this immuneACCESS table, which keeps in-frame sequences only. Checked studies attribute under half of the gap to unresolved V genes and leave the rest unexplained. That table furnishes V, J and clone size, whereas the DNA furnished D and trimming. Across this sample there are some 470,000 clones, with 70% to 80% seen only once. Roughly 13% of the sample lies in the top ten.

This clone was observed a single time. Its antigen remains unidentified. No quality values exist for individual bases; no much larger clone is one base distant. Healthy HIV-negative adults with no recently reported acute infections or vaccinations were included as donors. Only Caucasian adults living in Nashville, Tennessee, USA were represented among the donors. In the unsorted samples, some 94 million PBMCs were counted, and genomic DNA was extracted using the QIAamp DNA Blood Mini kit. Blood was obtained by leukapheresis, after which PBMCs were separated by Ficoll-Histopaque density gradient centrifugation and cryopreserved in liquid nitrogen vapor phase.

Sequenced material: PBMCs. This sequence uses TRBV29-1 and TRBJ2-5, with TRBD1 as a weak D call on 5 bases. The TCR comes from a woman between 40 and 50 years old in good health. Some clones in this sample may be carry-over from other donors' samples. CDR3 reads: CSYDSTVQETQYF. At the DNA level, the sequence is TGCAGTTATGACTCGACAGTCCAAGAGACCCAGTACTTC.